The next 17 T cell receptor beta chains were all read from a single sample in a study of shared clonotypes between healthy human individuals. The naive CD8 fraction comprised CD45RO-negative cells positively selected for CCR7 and excluded terminally differentiated effector memory CD45RA+ cells. Profiled with immunoSEQ multiplex PCR; TCRdb holds only in-frame clones, not every one. The profile covers about 2.1 million clones, with 93% appearing a single time and roughly 1.7% taken by the ten largest. The specimen sequenced was naive CD8+ T cells from PBMCs. The receptors originated from a man younger than 30 in good health. Some clones in this sample may be carry-over from other donors' samples.

The chain links TRBV19 to TRBJ2-1; D is uncertain. The CDR3 extends over 16 amino acids. Germline V gene data show CDR1 as LNHDA and CDR2 as SQIVND (reference sequence). V lost 3 bases and J 0 bases, leaving 12 bases between the germline ends. Here the CDR3 reads CASSISRWSSYNEQFF. In nucleotides, the CDR3 is TGTGCCAGTAGTATCTCTAGGTGGAGCTCCTACAATGAGCAGTTCTTC.

In regard to this clone: Other DNA sequences in this sample translate to the same CDR3. The rearrangement uses TRBV5-1 and TRBJ2-7; D possibly matches TRBD1 or TRBD2 (6 bases each). This CDR3 comprises 14 residues. V lost 2 bases and J lost 3, with 12 bases in between. Germline-derived CDR1 and CDR2 are SGHRS and YFSETQ. In DNA form, the CDR3 reads TGCGCCAGCAGCTTAGGGGGACTGCGCTACGAGCAGTACTTC. Translation: CASSLGGLRYEQYF.

The chain uses TRBV7-9 and TRBJ2-3; no clear D. Germline CDR1 is SEHNR and CDR2 is FQNEAQ (reference sequence). V was pared by 5 bases and J by 7 bases, with 22 bases between. The CDR3 has 16 amino acids. In DNA, the CDR3 is TGTGCCAGCAGCCGAAATACCGGGCTCCGGTGGTATACGCAGTATTTT. Translating it yields CASSRNTGLRWYTQYF.

For this clone: Other DNA sequences in this sample translate to the same CDR3. J is TRBJ1-1 and V is TRBV11-2; D remains ambiguous. The CDR3 is 14 residues long. CDR1 is SGHAT and CDR2 is FQNNGV in the germline V gene. V lost 3 bases and J 0 bases, leaving 8 bases between the germline ends. The CDR3 region is CASSLGRMNTEAFF. In DNA form, the CDR3 reads TGTGCCAGCAGCTTGGGCAGGATGAACACTGAAGCTTTCTTT.

This chain joins TRBV27 and TRBJ2-1; D is possibly TRBD2 (5 bases). Germline assignment: CDR1 MNHEY and CDR2 SMNVEV (reference sequence). V was clipped by 3 bases and J by 9 bases, with 12 bases between them. The CDR3 length is 13 residues. CDR3 loop: CASSLGALSEQFF. DNA for the CDR3: TGTGCCAGCAGTTTGGGAGCCCTGTCTGAGCAGTTCTTC.

This chain connects TRBV7-9 to TRBJ1-2; 11 bases are shared with TRBD1. Unmatched junction bases numbered 9, after V lost 8 bases and J lost 4 bases. Per germline, CDR1 SEHNR and CDR2 FQNEAQ (reference sequence). The CDR3 is 15 residues long. CDR3 loop: CASGLGTGGSYGYTF. In DNA, the CDR3 is TGTGCCAGCGGACTCGGGACAGGGGGGAGCTATGGCTACACCTTC. The full variable domain, its missing parts supplied by reference TRBV7-9 and TRBJ1-2, is DTGVSQNPRHKITKRGQNVTFRCDPISEHNRLYWYRQTLGQGPEFLTYFQNEAQLEKSRLLSDRFSAERPKGSFSTLEIQRTEQGDSAMYLCASGLGTGGSYGYTFGSGTRLTVV.

This clone was detected once. V is TRBV7-9 and J is TRBJ2-1; 12 nucleotides agree with TRBD1. The CDR3 totals 16 residues. CDR1 is SEHNR and CDR2 is FQNEAQ in the germline V gene (reference sequence). The J segment lost 3 bases and the V segment lost 7 bases, leaving 7 bases of the junction unmatched. The CDR3 sequence is CASNFRDRGLYNEQFF. The CDR3 DNA is TGTGCCAGCAATTTCCGGGACAGGGGGCTCTACAATGAGCAGTTCTTC.

The chain is built from TRBV28 and TRBJ2-7; TRBD1 is a possible D gene (5 bases). This CDR3 has 14 amino acids. Deletions cut 9 bases from V and 6 bases from J, with 21 bases between. The germline gives CDR1 MDHEN, CDR2 SYDVKM. CDR3 DNA: TGTGCCAGTCATCCAAGACAGACGTTGGCCGAGCAGTACTTC. Amino acid sequence: CASHPRQTLAEQYF.

The chain joins TRBV9 to TRBJ2-5; 11 bases are a match to TRBD2. Germline loops: CDR1 SGDLS, CDR2 YYNGEE. The CDR3 loop spans 17 amino acids. V dropped 0 bases and J dropped 5; count of bases not matched to a gene: 9. The CDR3 DNA sequence: TGTGCCAGCAGCGTAGGTAGCGGGAGGGATTGGGATGAGACCCAGTACTTC. Its protein product is CASSVGSGRDWDETQYF.

The chain links TRBV11-3 to TRBJ2-1; 12 bases match TRBD2. V was clipped by 1 base and J by 8 bases; unmatched bases: 12. CDR3 length: 18 amino acids. From germline, CDR1 is SGHNT and CDR2 YENEEA. CDR3 amino acids: CASSLGRGGLAGLHEQFF. The CDR3 DNA reads as TGTGCCAGCAGCTTAGGAAGGGGTGGACTAGCGGGGTTGCATGAGCAGTTCTTC.

V is TRBV28 and J is TRBJ2-5; 10 nucleotides agree with TRBD1. This CDR3 contains 15 residues. The germline V gene has CDR1 MDHEN and CDR2 SYDVKM. J lost 1 base, V lost 9 bases, and 8 bases had no gene match. As DNA, the CDR3 is TGTGCCAGTACCGGGACAGGGGTCCCCCAAGAGACCCAGTACTTC. This gives the protein CASTGTGVPQETQYF.

The gene calls are TRBV4-2 and TRBJ2-7; 9 bases are a match to TRBD2. The CDR3 runs 14 residues. Per germline, CDR1 LGHNA and CDR2 YNFKEQ. V lost 3 bases, J lost 5 bases, and 5 bases stayed unmatched. The CDR3 DNA reads TGTGCCAGCAGCCACGCGGGAGGGGGGGACGAGCAGTACTTC. Translating gives CASSHAGGGDEQYF.

CDR3 sequence (DNA): TGTGCCAGCAGCGTCGGACAGTCTGCAACTAATGAAAAACTGTTTTTT. It translates to CASSVGQSATNEKLFF. The V call is TRBV9, the J call TRBJ1-4; D is possibly TRBD1 (6 bases). Germline-derived CDR1 and CDR2 are SGDLS and YYNGEE. This CDR3 spans 16 amino acids. V gave up 2 bases and J gave up 0 bases, with 11 bases separating them.

The chain is built from TRBV25-1 and TRBJ2-7, with 9 bases identical to TRBD2. CDR3 length equals 16 residues. With V trimmed by 3 bases and J by 0 bases, 6 bases remained unmatched. The germline V gene encodes CDR1 MGHDK and CDR2 SYGVNS. CDR3 bases: TGTGCCAGCAGTGACACCGGGACTAGCTACTCCTACGAGCAGTACTTC. Its protein is CASSDTGTSYSYEQYF.

About this clone: Additional DNA sequences in this sample encode the identical CDR3. This chain links TRBV4-1 with TRBJ2-2; 7 bases fit TRBD2. The CDR3 covers 15 residues. The germline V gene encodes CDR1 MGHRA and CDR2 YSYEKL. The junction had 4 bases not matched to a gene; V was cut back by 1 base and J by 5 bases. In nucleotides, the CDR3 is TGCGCCAGCAGCCAAGGGGGACTAAATACCGGGGAGCTGTTTTTT. It is translated as CASSQGGLNTGELFF.

The V call is TRBV2, the J call TRBJ2-3, with D perhaps matching TRBD1 (5 bases). Germline lookup yields CDR1 SNHLY and CDR2 FYNNEI. V was shortened by 2 bases and J by 4 bases, with 22 bases between the two germline ends. The length of the CDR3 is 18 residues. As DNA, the CDR3 is TGTGCCAGCAGTGAATTCGGGCGGACACTACAGGTTCCAGATACGCAGTATTTT. Its protein is CASSEFGRTLQVPDTQYF.

The chain links TRBV28 to TRBJ2-3, with 8 bases lining up with TRBD2. The V and J ends lost 3 bases and 5 bases, in that order; junction bases with no gene match: 4. The CDR3 contains 14 residues. CDR1 is MDHEN, CDR2 SYDVKM, per germline. The CDR3 is CASSFSGLGDTQYF. CDR3 in DNA: TGTGCCAGCAGTTTTTCGGGACTAGGAGATACGCAGTATTTT.